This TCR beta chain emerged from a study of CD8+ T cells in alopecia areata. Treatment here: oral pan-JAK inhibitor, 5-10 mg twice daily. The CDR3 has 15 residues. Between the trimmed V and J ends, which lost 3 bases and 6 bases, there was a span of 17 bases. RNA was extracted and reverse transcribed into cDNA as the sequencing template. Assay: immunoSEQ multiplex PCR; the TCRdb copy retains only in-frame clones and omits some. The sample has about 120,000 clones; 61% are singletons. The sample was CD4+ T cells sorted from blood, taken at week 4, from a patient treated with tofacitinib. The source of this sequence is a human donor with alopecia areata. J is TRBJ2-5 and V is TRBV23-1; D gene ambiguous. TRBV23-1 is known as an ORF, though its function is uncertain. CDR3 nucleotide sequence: TGCGCCAGCAGTCACGCACCCAAGAACCTGCAGACCCAGTACTTC. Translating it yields CASSHAPKNLQTQYF.